This T cell receptor beta chain was sequenced in a study of CD8 T cell repertoires and HIV-1 epitope variants (dated by TCRdb to 2019 to 2021). Study-level background: In separate culture wells, T cells were stimulated with each of twenty-five peptides that represented autologous and known Gag and Nef epitope variants. A CMV, EBV and flu peptide pool, the Ebola AY9 epitope as negative control, and a no-peptide well were included as control conditions. Tested epitopes included three Gag epitope families and Nef HW9 and YT9. T cells were enriched using the EasySep Human T Cell Enrichment Kit and then co-cultured with an equal number of autologous T cell-negative cells acting as antigen-presenting cells. Cultures were maintained for 10 days in IMDM with gentamicin, and half-media changes adding IL-2, IL-7 and IL-15 were performed on days 3 and 7. An aliquot of 1M T cells was set aside as an uncultured baseline condition, separate from the approximately 80 T cell cultures. A total of 83 T cell cultures were run, with each culture condition done in triplicate except for one peptide, which was done in duplicate. Results the study describes overall, beyond this receptor: The Nef KF9 family was recognized by five clonotypes and the HW9 family by one, and no responses to the TAALDMSHF plasma variant were observed. Of the nine antigen-specific TCR beta clonotypes identified, about six appeared cross-reactive for autologous or known escape epitope variants. The assay identified only TCR beta chains and indicated proliferation in response to antigen, without indicating T cell function or cytokine profile.

CDR1 and CDR2 (MNHNY, SVGAGI) derive from the germline V gene (reference sequence). Reading from cysteine to phenylalanine, the CDR3 counts 15 amino acids. The only DNA kept is the CDR3, 45 bases in frame from the first base. Here V drops 2 bases and J drops 6 bases, and the junction holds 7 bases not matched to any gene. The EasySep Human CD8+ T Cell Enrichment Kit was used on day 10 to isolate CD8+ T cells from every culture. A word on this clone: No antigen is known for it. Nothing much larger sits one base from this clone, and base qualities are not available.

TCR beta CDR3 regions were sequenced at survey depth on the immunoSEQ platform. The QIAamp DNA micro kit was used to extract genomic DNA from every cultured and uncultured CD8+ T cell population. From the authors' description of their analysis: Samples with fewer than 5,000 productive reads were excluded, which removed about 6.5% of the roughly 80 HIV peptide-stimulated cultures. A MANAFEST web app trimmed sequences to CDR3 and removed nonproductive sequences, CDR3s under 5 amino acids, and those not starting C or ending F/W. For a clonotype to count as antigen-specific, the clonotype had to expand relative to the no-peptide control in at least 2 of 3 replicates at FDR 0.01, and only within one epitope family. Specific clonotypes also needed at least fivefold higher frequency than in wells stimulated with peptides from other epitope families. The immuneACCESS repertoire file appears here via TCRdb, limited to in-frame rearrangements. These files lack a portion of the clones; in checked studies, under half of the deficit traces to unresolved V genes, and the cause of the others is not known. The D gene and trimming were derived from the DNA, and the V and J assignments and clone size from that table. This sample holds about 5,000 clones; about 63% were observed only once. The ten largest account for about 46% of the sample.

This TCR derives from a male donor with HIV. The specimen sequenced was cultured CD8+ T cells derived from PBMCs. The V gene is TRBV6-6 and the J gene is TRBJ2-7; TRBD1 lines up with 10 middle nucleotides. The CDR3 is CASSYEGTGEIEQYF. The sequence in DNA is TGTGCCAGCAGTTACGAAGGGACAGGGGAGATCGAGCAGTACTTC.